The rows below give T cell receptor beta chains drawn from one sample of a study of cytomegalovirus exposure and HLA in healthy donors. Libraries were prepared by immunoSEQ multiplex PCR; TCRdb keeps only in-frame clonotypes and omits some of them. This sample yields approximately 220,000 clones, of which about 79% are seen a single time; 1.5% to 2% belongs to the top ten. The sequenced sample consisted of PBMCs. All receptors derive from a man younger than 35 in good health and CMV-seronegative. CDR3s include the opening cysteine and the closing phenylalanine or tryptophan. A D gene is named only where the DNA matches it firmly. A clone size is listed for some rows: how often the clone was seen (once, few, many), or a class if it is expanded.

CASSLAEETQYF TGCGCCAGCAGCTTGGCGGAAGAGACCCAGTACTTC - TRBJ2-5 TRBV5-1 few
CASSLDQAPQRYGYTF TGTGCCAGCAGCTTAGATCAAGCACCCCAACGGTATGGCTACACCTTC - TRBJ1-2 TRBV7-6 -
CASSYSAGGGGTEAFF TGTGCCAGCAGTTACTCTGCAGGGGGCGGGGGCACTGAAGCTTTCTTT TRBD1 TRBJ1-1 TRBV6-5 -
CASGLAGPTYEQYF TGTGCTAGTGGTTTAGCGGGACCCACCTACGAGCAGTACTTC TRBD2 TRBJ2-7 TRBV12-5 -
CASSLGLAGLYNEQFF TGTGCCAGCTCGCTAGGACTAGCGGGCCTTTACAATGAGCAGTTCTTC TRBD2 TRBJ2-1 TRBV28 -
CASSPPGSTGKLFF TGCGCCAGCAGCCCGCCAGGGTCGACCGGAAAACTGTTTTTT - TRBJ1-4 TRBV5-1 -
CASSLRPGLAGGRPYEQYF TGTGCCAGCAGCTTAAGACCCGGACTAGCGGGGGGCCGTCCCTACGAGCAGTACTTC TRBD2 TRBJ2-7 TRBV11-2 -
CASSRESMGNEQFF TGTGCCAGCAGTCGGGAGTCCATGGGGAATGAGCAGTTCTTC - TRBJ2-1 TRBV2 -
CATSRDRGAVYEQYF TGTGCCACCAGCAGAGACAGGGGCGCCGTCTACGAGCAGTACTTC - TRBJ2-7 TRBV15 -
CASSHPTGLDYGYTF TGTGCCAGCAGTCACCCGACAGGGTTAGACTATGGCTACACCTTC TRBD1 TRBJ1-2 TRBV28 -
CASSLGQDFEKLFF TGTGCCAGCAGCCTTGGACAGGACTTTGAAAAACTGTTTTTT TRBD1 TRBJ1-4 TRBV6-6 -
CASSWGLQSPGYTF TGTGCCAGCAGTTGGGGCCTTCAGTCACCGGGCTACACCTTC - TRBJ1-2 TRBV27 -
CASSLGQANEKLFF TGCGCCAGCAGCTTAGGACAGGCAAATGAAAAACTGTTTTTT TRBD1 TRBJ1-4 TRBV5-1 -
CASSQGTGRMNTEAFF TGTGCCAGCAGTCAAGGGACAGGGAGAATGAACACTGAAGCTTTCTTT TRBD1 TRBJ1-1 TRBV27 -
CASQVGSRTYEQYF TGTGCCAGCCAGGTCGGCAGTAGGACCTACGAGCAGTACTTC - TRBJ2-7 TRBV7-2 -
CASSLDSSGANVLTF TGTGCCAGCAGCTTGGACAGCTCTGGGGCCAACGTCCTGACTTTC - TRBJ2-6 TRBV11-2 few
CASSTASGSVGYTF TGTGCCAGCAGCACAGCTTCAGGGTCGGTAGGCTACACCTTC - TRBJ1-2 TRBV11-3 -
CASSIVPGGSNEQFF TGTGCCAGTAGTATAGTACCGGGAGGGAGCAATGAGCAGTTCTTC TRBD2 TRBJ2-1 TRBV19 -